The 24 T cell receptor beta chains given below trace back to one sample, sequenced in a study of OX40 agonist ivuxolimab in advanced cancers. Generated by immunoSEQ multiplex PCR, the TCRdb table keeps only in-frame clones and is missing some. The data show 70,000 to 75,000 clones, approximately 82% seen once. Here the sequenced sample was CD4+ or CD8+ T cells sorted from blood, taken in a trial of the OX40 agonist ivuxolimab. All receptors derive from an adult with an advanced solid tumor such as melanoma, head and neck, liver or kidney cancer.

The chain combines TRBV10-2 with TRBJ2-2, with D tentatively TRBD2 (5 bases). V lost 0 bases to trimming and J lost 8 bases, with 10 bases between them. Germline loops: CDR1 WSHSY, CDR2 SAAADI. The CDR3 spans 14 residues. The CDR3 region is CASSESGRGGELFF. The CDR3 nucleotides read TGCGCCAGCAGTGAGTCTGGGAGAGGAGGGGAGCTGTTTTTT.

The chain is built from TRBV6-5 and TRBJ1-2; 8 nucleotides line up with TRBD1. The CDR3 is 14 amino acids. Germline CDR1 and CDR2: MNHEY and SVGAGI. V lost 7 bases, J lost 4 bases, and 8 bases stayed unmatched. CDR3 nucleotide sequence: TGTGCCAGCATTCCCCGGCAGGGGGCCTATGGCTACACCTTC. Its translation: CASIPRQGAYGYTF.

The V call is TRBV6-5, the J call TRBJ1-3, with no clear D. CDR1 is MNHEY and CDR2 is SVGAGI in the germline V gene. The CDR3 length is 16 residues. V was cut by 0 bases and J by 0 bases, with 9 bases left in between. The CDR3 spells CASSYSKSGSGNTIYF. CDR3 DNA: TGTGCCAGCAGTTACTCGAAATCAGGCTCTGGAAACACCATATATTTT.

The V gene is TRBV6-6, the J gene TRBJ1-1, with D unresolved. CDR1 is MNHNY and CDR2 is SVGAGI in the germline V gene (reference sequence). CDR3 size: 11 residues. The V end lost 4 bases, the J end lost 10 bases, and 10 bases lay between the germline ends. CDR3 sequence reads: CASSSGLLAFF. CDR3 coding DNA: TGTGCCAGCAGTTCCGGTCTCTTAGCTTTCTTT.

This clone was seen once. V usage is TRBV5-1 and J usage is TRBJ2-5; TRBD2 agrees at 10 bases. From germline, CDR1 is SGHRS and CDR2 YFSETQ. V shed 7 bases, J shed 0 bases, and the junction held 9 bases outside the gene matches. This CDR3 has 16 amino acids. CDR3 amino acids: CASQLAGTLYQETQYF. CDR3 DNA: TGCGCCAGCCAACTAGCGGGGACTTTGTACCAAGAGACCCAGTACTTC.

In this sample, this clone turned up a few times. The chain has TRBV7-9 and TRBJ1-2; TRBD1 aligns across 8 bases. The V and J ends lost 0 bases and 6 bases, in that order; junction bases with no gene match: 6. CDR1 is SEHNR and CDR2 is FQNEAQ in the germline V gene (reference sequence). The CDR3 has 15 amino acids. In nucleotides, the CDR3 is TGTGCCAGCAGCTTAGCGACAGGGGATGTAGATGGCTACACCTTC. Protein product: CASSLATGDVDGYTF.

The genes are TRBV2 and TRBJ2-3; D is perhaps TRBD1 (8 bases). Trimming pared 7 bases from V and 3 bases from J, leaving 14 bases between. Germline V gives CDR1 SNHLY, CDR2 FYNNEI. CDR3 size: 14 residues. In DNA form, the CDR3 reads TGTGCCAGCACCACAGGGGGGGGTACAGATACGCAGTATTTT. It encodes CASTTGGGTDTQYF.

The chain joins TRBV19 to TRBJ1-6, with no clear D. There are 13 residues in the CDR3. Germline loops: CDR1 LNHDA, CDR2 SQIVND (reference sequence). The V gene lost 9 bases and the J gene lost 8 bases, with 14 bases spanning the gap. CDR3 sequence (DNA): TGTGCCAGCGGCGGTGTATTATATTCACCCCTCCACTTT. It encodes CASGGVLYSPLHF.

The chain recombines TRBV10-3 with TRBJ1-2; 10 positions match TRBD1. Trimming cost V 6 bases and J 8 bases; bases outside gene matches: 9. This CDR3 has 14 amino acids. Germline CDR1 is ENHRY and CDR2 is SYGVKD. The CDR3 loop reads CAISSGTGDVGYTF. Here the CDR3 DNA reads TGTGCCATCAGCTCCGGGACAGGGGACGTCGGCTACACCTTC.

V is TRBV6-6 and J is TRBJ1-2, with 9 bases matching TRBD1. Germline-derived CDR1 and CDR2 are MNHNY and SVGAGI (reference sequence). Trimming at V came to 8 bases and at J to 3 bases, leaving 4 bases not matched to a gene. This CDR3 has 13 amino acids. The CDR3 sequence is CASGTGRDYGYTF. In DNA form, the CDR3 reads TGTGCCAGCGGGACAGGGCGGGACTATGGCTACACCTTC.

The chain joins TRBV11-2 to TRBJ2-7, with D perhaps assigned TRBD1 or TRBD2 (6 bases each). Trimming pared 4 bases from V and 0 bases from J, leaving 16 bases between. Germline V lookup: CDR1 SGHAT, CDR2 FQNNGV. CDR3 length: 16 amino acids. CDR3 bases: TGTGCCAGCAGCTCCTTGAGGGGGGATCCCTCCTACGAGCAGTACTTC. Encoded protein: CASSSLRGDPSYEQYF.

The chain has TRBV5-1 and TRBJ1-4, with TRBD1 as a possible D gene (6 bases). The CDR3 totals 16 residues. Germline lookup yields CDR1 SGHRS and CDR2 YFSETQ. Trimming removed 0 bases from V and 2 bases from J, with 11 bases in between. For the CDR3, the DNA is TGCGCCAGCAGCTTGGGCTGGGGGGGCACTAATGAAAAACTGTTTTTT. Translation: CASSLGWGGTNEKLFF.

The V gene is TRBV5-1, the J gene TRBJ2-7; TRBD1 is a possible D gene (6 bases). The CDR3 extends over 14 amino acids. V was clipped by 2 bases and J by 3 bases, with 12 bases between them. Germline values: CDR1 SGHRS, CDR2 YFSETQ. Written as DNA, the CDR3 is TGCGCCAGCAGCTTACAGGGTCCGATCTACGAGCAGTACTTC. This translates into CASSLQGPIYEQYF.

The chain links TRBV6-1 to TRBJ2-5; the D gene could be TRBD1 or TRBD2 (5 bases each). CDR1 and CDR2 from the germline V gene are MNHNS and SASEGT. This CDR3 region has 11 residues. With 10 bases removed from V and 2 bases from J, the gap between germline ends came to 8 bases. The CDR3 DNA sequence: TGTGCCATGGGGGATCAAGAGACCCAGTACTTC. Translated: CAMGDQETQYF.

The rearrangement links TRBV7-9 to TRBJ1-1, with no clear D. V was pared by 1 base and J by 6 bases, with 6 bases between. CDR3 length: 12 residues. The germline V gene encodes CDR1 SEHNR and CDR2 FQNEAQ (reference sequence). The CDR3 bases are TGTGCCAGCAGCTTAGAGGGCCCTGAAGCTTTCTTT. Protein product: CASSLEGPEAFF.

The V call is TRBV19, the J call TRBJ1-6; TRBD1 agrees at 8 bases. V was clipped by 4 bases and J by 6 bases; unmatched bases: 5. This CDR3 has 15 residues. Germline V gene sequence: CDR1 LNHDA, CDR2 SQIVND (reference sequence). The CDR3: CASSTLTGVNSPLHF. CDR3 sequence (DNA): TGTGCCAGTAGTACCCTGACAGGGGTTAATTCACCCCTCCACTTT.

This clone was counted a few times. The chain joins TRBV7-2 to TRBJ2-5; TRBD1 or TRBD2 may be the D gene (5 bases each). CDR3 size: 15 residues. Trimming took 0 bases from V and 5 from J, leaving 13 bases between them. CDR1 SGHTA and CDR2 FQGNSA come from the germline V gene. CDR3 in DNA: TGTGCCAGCAGCTTAGCAAGGGACGGTGGGGAGACCCAGTACTTC. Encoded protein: CASSLARDGGETQYF.

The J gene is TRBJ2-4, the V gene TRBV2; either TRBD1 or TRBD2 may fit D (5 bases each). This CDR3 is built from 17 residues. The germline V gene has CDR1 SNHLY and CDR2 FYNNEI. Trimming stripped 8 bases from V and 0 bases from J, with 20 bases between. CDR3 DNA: TGTGCCAGCTCGGGGAGAGGGGCAAGCCCAGCCAAAAACATTCAGTACTTC. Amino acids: CASSGRGASPAKNIQYF.

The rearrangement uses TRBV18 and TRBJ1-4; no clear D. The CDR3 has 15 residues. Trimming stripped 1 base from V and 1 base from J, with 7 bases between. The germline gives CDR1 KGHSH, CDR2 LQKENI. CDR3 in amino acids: CASSPQRLTNEKLFF. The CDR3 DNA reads TGTGCCAGCTCACCACAAAGGCTAACTAATGAAAAACTGTTTTTT.

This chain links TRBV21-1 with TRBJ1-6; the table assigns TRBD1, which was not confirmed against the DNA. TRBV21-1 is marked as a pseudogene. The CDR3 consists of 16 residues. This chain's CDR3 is CASSTWDREGNSPLHF. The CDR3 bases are TGTGCCAGCAGCACCTGGGACAGGGAGGGTAATTCACCCCTCCACTTT.

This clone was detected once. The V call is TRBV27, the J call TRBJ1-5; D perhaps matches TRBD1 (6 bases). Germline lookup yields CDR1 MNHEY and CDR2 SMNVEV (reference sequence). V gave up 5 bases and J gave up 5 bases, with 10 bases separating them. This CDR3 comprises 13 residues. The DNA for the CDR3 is TGTGCCAGCAGTAGGGCAGGGGATCAGCCCCAGCATTTT. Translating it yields CASSRAGDQPQHF.

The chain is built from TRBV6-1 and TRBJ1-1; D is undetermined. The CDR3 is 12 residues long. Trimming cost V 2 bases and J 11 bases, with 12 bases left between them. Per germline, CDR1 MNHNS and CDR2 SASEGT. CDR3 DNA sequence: TGTGCCAGCAGTGAACCCCCGGGGAAGGCTTTCTTT. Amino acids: CASSEPPGKAFF.

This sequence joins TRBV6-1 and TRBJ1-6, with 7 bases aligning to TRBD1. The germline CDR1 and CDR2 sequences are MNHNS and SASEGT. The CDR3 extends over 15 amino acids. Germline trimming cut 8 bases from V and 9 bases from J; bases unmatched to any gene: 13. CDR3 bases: TGTGCCAGCTTGGGGCGTGCCAGGGGGATTTCACCCCTCCACTTT. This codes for CASLGRARGISPLHF.

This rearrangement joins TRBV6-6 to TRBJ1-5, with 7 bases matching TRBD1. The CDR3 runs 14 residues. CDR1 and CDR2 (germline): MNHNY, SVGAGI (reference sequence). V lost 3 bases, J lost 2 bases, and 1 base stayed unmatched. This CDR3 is CASSYQGGNQPQHF. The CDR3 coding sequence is TGTGCCAGCAGTTATCAGGGGGGCAATCAGCCCCAGCATTTT.